What follows are 4 T cell receptor beta chains derived from one specimen sequenced in a study of blood T cell repertoires in COVID-19. The repertoire was sequenced with immunoSEQ multiplex PCR; TCRdb's copy has only in-frame clones and lacks some. This table has around 290,000 clones, 86% appearing once. The sequenced material came from PBMCs or T cells enriched from blood (not recorded which). The receptors originated from a woman younger than 35 who had recovered from COVID-19.

This clone was seen only a few times. J is TRBJ1-3 and V is TRBV7-9, with D maybe TRBD1 (6 bases). Trimming took off 4 bases at V and 2 bases at J, with 9 bases between the two ends. The CDR3 totals 14 residues. CDR1 is SEHNR and CDR2 is FQNEAQ in the germline V gene (reference sequence). Here the CDR3 reads CASSSQGAGNTIYF. Here the CDR3 DNA reads TGTGCCAGCAGCTCACAGGGAGCTGGAAACACCATATATTTT.

J is TRBJ1-6 and V is TRBV30; D is perhaps TRBD1 (6 bases). Trimming left V 3 bases short and J 11 bases short, with 14 bases between. CDR1 is GTSNPN, CDR2 SVGIG, per germline (reference sequence). The CDR3 extends over 13 amino acids. The CDR3 protein is CAWSPGRTAPLHF. The CDR3 coding sequence is TGTGCCTGGAGCCCGGGACGGACAGCACCCCTCCACTTT.

The chain links TRBV28 to TRBJ2-7; 8 nucleotides agree with TRBD1. Germline-derived CDR1 and CDR2 are MDHEN and SYDVKM. The CDR3 is made up of 16 amino acids. V dropped 3 bases and J dropped 0; count of bases not matched to a gene: 7. This CDR3 is CASSLGTGSSSYEQYF. In nucleotides, the CDR3 is TGTGCCAGCAGTTTGGGGACAGGCTCAAGCTCCTACGAGCAGTACTTC. Looking up the rest from reference TRBV28 and TRBJ2-7 gives the full variable domain: DVKVTQSSRYLVKRTGEKVFLECVQDMDHENMFWYRQDPGLGLRLIYFSYDVKMKEKGDIPEGYSVSREKKERFSLILESASTNQTSMYLCASSLGTGSSSYEQYFGPGTRLTVT.

This clone was observed a few times. The chain couples TRBV7-2 to TRBJ2-7; 7 bases match TRBD2. The CDR3 is 14 amino acids. The ends lost 5 bases at V and 3 bases at J; junction bases unmatched: 7. CDR1 is SGHTA and CDR2 is FQGNSA in the germline V gene. The CDR3 DNA is TGTGCCAGCAGCACAGCGGGGATGAGCTACGAGCAGTACTTC. This sequence encodes CASSTAGMSYEQYF.